Listed here are 18 T cell receptor beta chains from one sample, sequenced in a study of blood T cell repertoires in COVID-19 (dated by TCRdb to the early 2020s). The protocol used for the library was the immunoSEQ multiplex PCR assay. Imported from immuneACCESS, the table was reduced by TCRdb to in-frame sequences with V and J called. These copies leave out some clones; in studies compared against another copy, an unresolved V gene accounts for under half, and the cause of the remainder is not known. This sample holds roughly 73,000 clones; roughly 91% were observed only once. The ten largest clones take up under 1.5% of the sample. Sequencing input: peripheral blood. The receptor source for this set is a human donor in a cohort sampled during active COVID-19.

This clone came up a few times. The V call is TRBV10-1, the J call TRBJ1-3, with D perhaps matching TRBD1 (6 bases). Trimming took off 0 bases at V and 1 base at J, with 10 bases between the two ends. Per germline, CDR1 WNHNN and CDR2 SYGVQD (reference sequence). The CDR3 loop spans 16 amino acids. The CDR3 DNA follows: TGCGCCAGCAGTGAGTCAAGGGGGAGATCTGGAAACACCATATATTTT. This gives the protein CASSESRGRSGNTIYF.

This clone came up once. The V gene is TRBV10-3, the J gene TRBJ2-1; weak D call: TRBD2 (6 bases). Germline CDR1 is ENHRY and CDR2 is SYGVKD. The V gene lost 1 base and the J gene lost 7 bases, with 23 bases spanning the gap. This CDR3 spans 18 amino acids. The CDR3 loop reads CAISELGLSIRKGNEQFF. The DNA for the CDR3 is TGTGCCATCAGTGAGTTGGGACTCTCGATACGAAAGGGGAATGAGCAGTTCTTC.

The rearrangement joins TRBV7-2 to TRBJ2-1, with D possibly TRBD2 on 6 matching bases. This CDR3 is built from 12 residues. V lost 5 bases, J lost 10 bases, and 12 bases lay in between. CDR1 is SGHTA and CDR2 is FQGNSA in the germline V gene. The CDR3 loop reads CASSARLGEQFF. DNA for the CDR3: TGTGCCAGCAGCGCCCGACTAGGGGAGCAGTTCTTC.

This clone turned up a few times. The chain employs TRBV6-1 and TRBJ1-5, with D possibly TRBD1 on 5 matching bases. CDR1 and CDR2 from the germline V gene are MNHNS and SASEGT. The ends were cut back, 3 bases at V and 7 bases at J, with 10 bases in the middle. There are 13 residues in the CDR3. The CDR3 DNA sequence: TGTGCCAGCAGTGACAGGGCTGAGCAGCCCCAGCATTTT. The encoded protein is CASSDRAEQPQHF.

This clone was counted a single time. The J gene is TRBJ1-2, the V gene TRBV28, with 9 bases aligning to TRBD1. This CDR3 has 14 residues. The ends lost 4 bases at V and 8 bases at J; junction bases unmatched: 8. Germline V gene lookup returns CDR1 MDHEN and CDR2 SYDVKM. CDR3 protein: CASSSLQGARGYTF. The CDR3 nucleotides read TGTGCCAGCAGTTCCCTACAGGGGGCGCGGGGCTACACCTTC.

This chain joins TRBV6-5 and TRBJ2-7; D perhaps matches TRBD1 (6 bases). The CDR3 runs 13 residues. Germline V lookup: CDR1 MNHEY, CDR2 SVGAGI. The V end lost 5 bases, the J end lost 4 bases, and 12 bases lay between the germline ends. The DNA for the CDR3 is TGTGCCAGCAGTCCCCAGGGGTTATACGAGCAGTACTTC. Amino acids: CASSPQGLYEQYF.

This clone was seen once. V and J are TRBV5-1 and TRBJ1-2; 8 nucleotides match TRBD1. With 0 bases clipped from V and 5 bases from J, the junction kept 6 bases outside the gene matches. This CDR3 contains 15 residues. CDR1 SGHRS and CDR2 YFSETQ come from the germline V gene. Here the CDR3 reads CASSLAAGGFYGYTF. CDR3 nucleotides: TGCGCCAGCAGCTTGGCTGCAGGGGGCTTTTATGGCTACACCTTC. Combining the CDR3 with reference TRBV5-1 and TRBJ1-2 gives the whole variable domain KAGVTQTPRYLIKTRGQQVTLSCSPISGHRSVSWYQQTPGQGLQFLFEYFSETQRNKGNFPGRFSGRQFSNSRSEMNVSTLELGDSALYLCASSLAAGGFYGYTFGSGTRLTVV.

The chain couples TRBV19 to TRBJ2-1; D perhaps matches TRBD1 (5 bases). This CDR3 has 14 amino acids. Germline-derived CDR1 and CDR2 are LNHDA and SQIVND (reference sequence). V was shortened by 7 bases and J by 5 bases, with 15 bases between the two germline ends. The CDR3 DNA reads TGTGCCAGTAAGACAGCGCGTACCGACAATGAGCAGTTCTTC. This translates into CASKTARTDNEQFF. The full variable domain, its missing parts supplied by reference TRBV19 and TRBJ2-1, is DGGITQSPKYLFRKEGQNVTLSCEQNLNHDAMYWYRQDPGQGLRLIYYSQIVNDFQKGDIAEGYSVSREKKESFPLTVTSAQKNPTAFYLCASKTARTDNEQFFGPGTRLTVL.

The J gene is TRBJ2-1, the V gene TRBV7-8; TRBD2 agrees at 8 bases. Germline CDR1 SGHVS, CDR2 FQNEAQ. This CDR3 region has 19 residues. V gave up 5 bases and J gave up 2 bases; unmatched junction bases: 17. The CDR3: CASSELPPLLAGTYNEQFF. As DNA, the CDR3 is TGTGCCAGCAGCGAGCTCCCTCCTCTTCTAGCGGGTACCTACAATGAGCAGTTCTTC.

The V call is TRBV2, the J call TRBJ1-4, with no clear D. Trimming took 5 bases from V and 5 from J, leaving 18 bases between them. Per the germline V gene, CDR1 is SNHLY and CDR2 is FYNNEI. This CDR3 region has 16 residues. CDR3 sequence reads: CASSPGRPSVNEKLFF. CDR3 DNA: TGTGCCAGCAGTCCGGGAAGGCCCTCCGTGAATGAAAAACTGTTTTTT. The variable domain in full, completed from reference TRBV2 and TRBJ1-4, reads EPEVTQTPSHQVTQMGQEVILRCVPISNHLYFYWYRQILGQKVEFLVSFYNNEISEKSEIFDDQFSVERPDGSNFTLKIRSTKLEDSAMYFCASSPGRPSVNEKLFFGSGTQLSVL.

Worth noting for this clone: An end of the junction does not agree with germline; a read error may underlie this. This same CDR3 is encoded by further DNA sequences in the sample. This chain connects TRBV28 to TRBJ2-7; 11 positions agree with TRBD2. Germline CDR1 reads MDHEN; CDR2 reads SYDVKM. There are 17 residues in the CDR3. CDR3: CASSLEGLAVSSYEQYF. CDR3 DNA: TGTGCCAGCAGTTTAGAGGGACTAGCGGTTAGCTCCTACGAGCAGTATTTC.

This clone was seen a single time. The chain combines TRBV5-6 with TRBJ2-3; a weak D match, TRBD2 (5 bases). The germline V gene has CDR1 SGHDT and CDR2 YYEEEE. The CDR3 totals 16 residues. The ends were cut back, 2 bases at V and 2 bases at J, with 15 bases in the middle. Here the CDR3 reads CASSFGVFGITDTQYF. CDR3 in DNA: TGTGCCAGCAGCTTCGGGGTGTTCGGGATCACAGATACGCAGTATTTT.

V usage is TRBV6-5 and J usage is TRBJ2-1; 8 nucleotides line up with TRBD2. The CDR3 is 14 amino acids. The ends lost 9 bases at V and 8 bases at J; junction bases unmatched: 12. The germline V gene encodes CDR1 MNHEY and CDR2 SVGAGI. DNA for the CDR3: TGTGCCAGTAAGGCGGTGGGCGGGAGGTATGAGCAGTTCTTC. The encoded protein is CASKAVGGRYEQFF.

This chain connects TRBV11-2 to TRBJ2-3; 7 bases agree with TRBD2. V gave up 4 bases and J gave up 7 bases; unmatched junction bases: 14. CDR3 size: 16 residues. Germline V gives CDR1 SGHAT, CDR2 FQNNGV. CDR3: CASSSNPGGRTNTQYF. CDR3 DNA sequence: TGTGCCAGCAGCTCGAACCCGGGAGGTCGGACGAATACGCAGTATTTT.

The rearrangement uses TRBV6-6 and TRBJ1-2; 8 positions agree with TRBD1. The CDR3 has 13 residues. The V segment lost 5 bases and the J segment 3 bases; nucleotides outside the gene matches: 2. In germline, CDR1 is MNHNY, CDR2 SVGAGI (reference sequence). The DNA of the CDR3 is TGTGCCAGCAGTCCGACAGGGGACTATGGCTACACCTTC. This sequence encodes CASSPTGDYGYTF.

V gene TRBV1 combines with J gene TRBJ2-5; the table's D call, TRBD2, has no DNA check behind it. TRBV1 is a listed pseudogene. The CDR3 is 18 amino acids. CDR3: CTSSQIRATSEFQETQYF. CDR3 DNA: TGCACCAGCAGCCAGATCAGGGCGACTAGCGAATTCCAAGAGACCCAGTACTTC.

The V and J genes are TRBV6-5 and TRBJ1-1; 8 positions match TRBD1. This CDR3 has 13 residues. After removal of 8 bases from V and 1 base from J, the junction contained 3 bases not matched to a gene. Germline V CDR1 and CDR2: MNHEY, SVGAGI. The CDR3 coding sequence is TGTGCCAGCCGTCAGGGGGCGAACACTGAAGCTTTCTTT. Translated: CASRQGANTEAFF.

The chain uses TRBV10-3 and TRBJ2-5, with D possibly being TRBD1 (6 bases). Germline CDR1 is ENHRY and CDR2 is SYGVKD. The V gene lost 10 bases and the J gene lost 4 bases, with 16 bases spanning the gap. The CDR3 consists of 13 residues. Written as DNA, the CDR3 is TGTGCCACATCCAGGGGTCAAGTAGAGACCCAGTACTTC. Protein: CATSRGQVETQYF.